This TCR beta chain was captured in a study of shared clonotypes between healthy human individuals. Study-wide results and limits: The four-donor shared clonotypes exceeded non-shared clonotypes in generation probability, with non-shared ones scoring lower. Between a few donors, naive CD4 clonotypes were shared at a level of about 5%. Naive subsets usually exceeded memory subsets in estimated richness.

Worth noting for this clone: No antigen is known for it.

The donors, healthy adults who were HIV-negative, had experienced no recent acute infections or vaccinations. Generated by immunoSEQ multiplex PCR, the TCRdb table keeps only in-frame clones and is missing some. The table records around 510,000 clones, approximately 95% of them present only once. V gave up 2 bases and J gave up 0 bases, with 17 bases separating them. The CDR3 totals 18 residues. CDR1 and CDR2 from the germline V gene are ENHRY and SYGVKD. Sequencing input: naive CD4+ T cells sorted from blood. The subset here: CD45RA+ positively selected. The chain combines TRBV10-3 with TRBJ2-1; D gene uncertain. The origin of this receptor is a woman in her twenties or thirties in good health. The chain's CDR3 is CAISEIVGLASSYNEQFF. CDR3 coding DNA: TGTGCCATCAGTGAGATTGTCGGGTTAGCATCCTCCTACAATGAGCAGTTCTTC.